This TCR beta chain originates from a study of control samples from healthy donors and cancer patients. Generated by immunoSEQ multiplex PCR, the TCRdb table keeps only in-frame clones and is missing some. Altogether 98,000 or so clones are present, approximately 81% being singletons, with the ten largest covering approximately 10%. Germline assignment: CDR1 SEHNR and CDR2 FQNEAQ (reference sequence). CDR3 length: 14 amino acids. V was clipped by 1 base and J by 4 bases, with 10 bases between them. The TCR originated in a woman aged 25 to 39 in good health. Sequenced input: blood. The genes are TRBV7-9 and TRBJ2-5; the D gene could be TRBD1 or TRBD2 (5 bases each). DNA for the CDR3: TGTGCCAGCAGCTTAGGTTCGGGGCGAGAGACCCAGTACTTC. Protein product: CASSLGSGRETQYF.